Detailed here is one T cell receptor (beta chain). The sample originates from a study of blood T cell repertoires in COVID-19. About the study: The United States, Italy and Spain were the sources of the acute and convalescent COVID-19 samples. The analysed material was cDNA or gDNA that came from T cells, B-cell-depleted T cells, or PBMCs.

The authors' processing: How many nucleated cells were present was estimated from reference gene primer amplification. Only in-frame clones appear in the TCRdb table, and some are missing; sequencing was by immunoSEQ multiplex PCR. That table furnishes V, J and clone size, whereas the DNA furnished D and trimming. This table has roughly 290,000 clones, about 87% appearing once. Trimming left V 6 bases short and J 5 bases short, with 16 bases between. Germline V gives CDR1 ENHRY, CDR2 SYGVKD. This CDR3 contains 14 residues. Sequenced input: peripheral blood. The chain is built from TRBV10-3 and TRBJ2-5; D might be TRBD2 (7 bases). The clonotype comes from a woman aged 45-65 years who had recovered from COVID-19. The CDR3 is CAIRAGAQGETQYF. For the CDR3, the DNA is TGTGCCATCAGGGCGGGGGCGCAGGGGGAGACCCAGTACTTC.